The clone carrying this T cell receptor beta chain appeared once. The data belong to a study of control samples from healthy donors and cancer patients. V was clipped by 4 bases and J by 8 bases, with 19 bases between them. Germline V CDR1 and CDR2: SGHRS, YFSETQ. The length of the CDR3 is 15 residues. Assay: immunoSEQ multiplex PCR; the TCRdb copy retains only in-frame clones and omits some. The profile covers around 19,000 clones, with roughly 80% appearing a single time and under 30% taken by the ten largest. This receptor was obtained from a man at least 80 years old with head and neck cancer. Sequenced sample: PBMCs. This sequence joins TRBV5-1 and TRBJ2-1; tentatively, D is TRBD1 or TRBD2 (5 bases each). CDR3: CASSVPGSLGDEQFF. In DNA form, the CDR3 reads TGCGCCAGCAGCGTACCGGGATCCCTGGGGGATGAGCAGTTCTTC.